This T cell receptor (beta chain) was identified in a study of blood T cell repertoires in COVID-19. This CDR3 has 13 residues. CDR1 is LGHDT, CDR2 YNNKEL, per germline (reference sequence). V lost 0 bases and J lost 13, with 12 bases in between. Sequencing was performed with immunoSEQ multiplex PCR; in TCRdb, only in-frame clones are kept and a portion is missing. Altogether about 170,000 clones are present, 84% being singletons, with the ten largest covering 11% to 15%. The source material was peripheral blood. This receptor was taken from a man younger than 30 with active or convalescent COVID-19. This chain joins TRBV3-1 (or the pseudogene TRBV3-2) and TRBJ2-2; tentatively, D is TRBD1 (6 bases). Here the CDR3 reads CASSQEFGQLLFF. The DNA for the CDR3 is TGTGCCAGCAGCCAAGAGTTTGGACAGTTGCTGTTTTTT.